This TCR beta chain is from a study of CD8+CD57+ T cells in acquired aplastic anemia. Study-level background: Isolated CD4+ and CD8+ cells, once sorted, yielded DNA averaging roughly 3 ug. Study-wide points: Patients and controls shared approximately 30 CD8+ CDR3 sequences, highly expressed in patients.

This CDR3 is 13 amino acids long. With 5 bases removed from V and 1 base from J, the gap between germline ends came to 8 bases. The V gene's germline CDR1 is SGHDT and CDR2 YYEEEE. Before being chosen for sequencing, patients had shown CD8+CD57+ cell expansion by flow cytometry. Of note for this clonotype: What it binds is unknown.

Profiles of TCR beta VDJ and CDR3 were generated from a genomic DNA template. TCRdb independently ran MiXCR on the reads; one entry per CDR3 protein. This table has 160,000 or so distinct CDR3 sequences, more than 45% appearing once. V usage is TRBV5-6 and J usage is TRBJ2-3, with a possible D match to TRBD2 (6 bases). Sequencing was performed on sorted CD4+, CD8+, or CD8+CD57+ T cells (not recorded which) from PBMCs. This sequence was found in a human donor with aplastic anemia. Written as DNA, the CDR3 is TGTGCCAGCAGACAGCGGGGCACAGATACGCAGTATTTT. Its protein product is CASRQRGTDTQYF.